This T cell receptor (beta chain) emerged from a study of cytomegalovirus exposure and HLA in healthy donors. Generated by immunoSEQ multiplex PCR, the TCRdb table keeps only in-frame clones and is missing some. Here the sample spans roughly 75,000 clones, approximately 93% being singletons. Per the germline V gene, CDR1 is SSHAT and CDR2 is FNYEAQ (reference sequence). Trimming at V came to 5 bases and at J to 5 bases, leaving 11 bases not matched to a gene. This CDR3 is built from 18 residues. Study-level results: The classifier reportedly diagnosed cytomegalovirus status with high sensitivity and specificity.

About this clone: The antigen is undetermined.

This chain joins TRBV7-7 and TRBJ2-5; 16 bases line up with TRBD2. The clonotype was recovered from a woman younger than 30 in good health and CMV-seropositive. The sequencing sample was made of PBMCs. CDR3 region: CASSPGTSGGAGSETQYF. In DNA form, the CDR3 reads TGTGCCAGCAGCCCAGGGACTAGCGGGGGGGCCGGGTCGGAGACCCAGTACTTC.